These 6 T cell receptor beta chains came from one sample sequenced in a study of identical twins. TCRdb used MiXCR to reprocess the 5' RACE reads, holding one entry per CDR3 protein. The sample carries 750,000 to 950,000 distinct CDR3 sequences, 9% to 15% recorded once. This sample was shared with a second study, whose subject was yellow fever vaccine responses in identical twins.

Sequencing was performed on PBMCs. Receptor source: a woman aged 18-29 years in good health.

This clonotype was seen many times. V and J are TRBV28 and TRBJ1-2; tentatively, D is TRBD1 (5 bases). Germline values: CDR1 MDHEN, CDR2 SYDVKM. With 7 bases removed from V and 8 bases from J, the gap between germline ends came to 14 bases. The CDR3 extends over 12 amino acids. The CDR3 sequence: CASKDQGGGYTF. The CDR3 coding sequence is TGTGCCAGCAAAGATCAGGGCGGGGGCTACACCTTC.

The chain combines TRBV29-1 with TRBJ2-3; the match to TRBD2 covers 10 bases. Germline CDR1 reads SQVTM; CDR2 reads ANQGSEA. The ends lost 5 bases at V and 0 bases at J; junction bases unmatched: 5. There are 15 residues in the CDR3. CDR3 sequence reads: CSVHPSGSSTDTQYF. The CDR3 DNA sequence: TGCAGCGTTCATCCTAGCGGGAGTAGCACAGATACGCAGTATTTT.

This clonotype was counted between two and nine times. CDR3 amino acids: CASSYDSTHYGYTF. The DNA of the CDR3 is TGTGCCAGCAGTTACGACAGTACTCACTATGGCTACACCTTC. The chain recombines TRBV6-5 with TRBJ1-2, with D perhaps matching TRBD1 (5 bases). V was pared by 2 bases and J by 3 bases, with 10 bases between. The CDR3 totals 14 residues. Germline CDR1 and CDR2: MNHEY and SVGAGI.

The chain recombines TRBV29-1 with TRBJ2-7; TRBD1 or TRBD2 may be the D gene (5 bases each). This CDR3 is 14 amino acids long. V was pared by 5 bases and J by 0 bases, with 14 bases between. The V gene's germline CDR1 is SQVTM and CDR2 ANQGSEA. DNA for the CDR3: TGCAGCGTTCACGGGACGGACGGCTCCTACGAGCAGTACTTC. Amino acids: CSVHGTDGSYEQYF.

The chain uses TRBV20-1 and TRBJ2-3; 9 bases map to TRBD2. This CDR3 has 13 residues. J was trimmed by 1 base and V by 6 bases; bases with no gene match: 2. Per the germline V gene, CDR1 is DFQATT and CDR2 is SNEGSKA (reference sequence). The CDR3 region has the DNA TGCAGTGCGGGCGGGGGGGGCACAGATACGCAGTATTTT. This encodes CSAGGGGTDTQYF.

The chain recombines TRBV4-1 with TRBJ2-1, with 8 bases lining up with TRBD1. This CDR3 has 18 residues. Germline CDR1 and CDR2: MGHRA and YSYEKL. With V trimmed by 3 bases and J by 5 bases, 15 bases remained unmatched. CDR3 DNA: TGCGCCAGCAGCCACAAGGACAGGGCCACGATGAAAAACAATGAGCAGTTCTTC. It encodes CASSHKDRATMKNNEQFF.